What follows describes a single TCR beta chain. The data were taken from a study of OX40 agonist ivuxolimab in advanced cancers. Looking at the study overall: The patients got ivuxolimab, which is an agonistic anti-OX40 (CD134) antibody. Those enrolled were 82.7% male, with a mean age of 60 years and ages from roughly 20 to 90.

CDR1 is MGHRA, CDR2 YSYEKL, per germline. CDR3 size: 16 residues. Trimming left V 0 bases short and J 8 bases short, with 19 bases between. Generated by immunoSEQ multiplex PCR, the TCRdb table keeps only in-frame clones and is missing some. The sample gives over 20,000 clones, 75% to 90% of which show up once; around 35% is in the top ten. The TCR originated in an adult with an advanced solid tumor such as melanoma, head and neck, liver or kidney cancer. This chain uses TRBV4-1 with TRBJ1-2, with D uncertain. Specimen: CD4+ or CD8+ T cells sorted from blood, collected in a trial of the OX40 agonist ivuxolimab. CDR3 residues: CASSQDSLQYLRGYTF. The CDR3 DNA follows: TGCGCCAGCAGCCAAGATTCCCTACAGTACCTCAGGGGCTACACCTTC.